This is a list of T cell receptor beta chains from one sample in a study of cytomegalovirus exposure and HLA in healthy donors. TCRdb's copy holds only in-frame clones and misses some; the assay was immunoSEQ multiplex PCR. The sample records fewer than 150,000 clones, around four fifths being singletons. The sequenced sample was PBMCs. The receptor source for this set is a man aged 25 to 45 in good health and CMV-seronegative. Both conserved end residues are part of each CDR3. A D gene is named only where the DNA matches it firmly. Size is stated for part of the rows, as once, few or many counts, or as a class when the clone is expanded.

cdr3_aa cdr3_nt j_call clone_size v_call d_call
CARSYGNTPGTPNEQFF TGTGCCAGAAGCTACGGTAACACCCCCGGGACTCCCAATGAGCAGTTCTTC TRBJ2-1 NA TRBV5-3 NA
CASSEGQGQETQYF TGTGCCAGCAGCGAGGGACAGGGGCAAGAGACCCAGTACTTC TRBJ2-5 NA TRBV25-1 TRBD1
CSVEDRYRGYEQYF TGCAGCGTTGAAGATCGGTACAGGGGTTACGAGCAGTACTTC TRBJ2-7 NA TRBV29-1 TRBD1
CASSLVSGASYNEQFF TGTGCCAGCAGTTTAGTCTCGGGAGCGTCCTACAATGAGCAGTTCTTC TRBJ2-1 NA TRBV28 NA
CASSPLTAEVNTEAFF TGTGCCAGCTCACCACTTACAGCGGAGGTGAACACTGAAGCTTTCTTT TRBJ1-1 NA TRBV18 NA
CASRLAGLLNTGELFF TGTGCAAGTCGCTTAGCGGGACTCTTAAACACCGGGGAGCTGTTTTTT TRBJ2-2 NA TRBV12-2 NA
CASSPMDRVGHNEQFF TGTGCCAGTAGTCCTATGGACAGGGTTGGCCACAATGAGCAGTTCTTC TRBJ2-1 once TRBV19 TRBD1
CASGQQGFSYEQYF TGTGCCAGCGGCCAACAGGGGTTCTCCTACGAGCAGTACTTC TRBJ2-7 NA TRBV27 TRBD1
CASRPDRGLGEKLFF TGTGCCAGTAGACCTGACAGGGGTTTAGGCGAAAAACTGTTTTTT TRBJ1-4 NA TRBV19 TRBD1
CASSLTGVTKNIQYF TGTGCCAGCAGTTTAACAGGGGTAACCAAAAACATTCAGTACTTC TRBJ2-4 NA TRBV28 TRBD1
CASITRGLAYHYEQYF TGTGCCAGCATCACCCGGGGACTAGCATATCACTACGAGCAGTACTTC TRBJ2-7 few TRBV28 TRBD2
CASSSRQGNTGELFF TGTGCCAGCAGCTCCAGACAGGGGAACACCGGGGAGCTGTTTTTT TRBJ2-2 few TRBV7-6 TRBD1
CASSPGQGVPEQYF TGCGCCAGCAGCCCTGGACAGGGGGTCCCCGAGCAGTACTTC TRBJ2-7 NA TRBV5-1 TRBD1
CASSLGAEGSPLHF TGTGCCAGCAGCTTAGGGGCGGAGGGATCACCCCTCCACTTT TRBJ1-6 few TRBV5-4 NA
CAISDPGQVLEAFF TGTGCCATCAGTGACCCGGGACAGGTCCTTGAAGCTTTCTTT TRBJ1-1 NA TRBV10-3 TRBD1
CSARLAEQFF TGCAGTGCCAGACTAGCGGAGCAGTTCTTC TRBJ2-1 NA TRBV20-1 TRBD2
CATSKGGVETQYF TGTGCCACCAGCAAGGGGGGGGTAGAGACCCAGTACTTC TRBJ2-5 NA TRBV15 NA
CASRDTGGSGYTF TGTGCCAGCAGGGACACAGGGGGCTCTGGCTACACCTTC TRBJ1-2 NA TRBV28 TRBD1
CSVSGSSYEQYF TGCAGCGTTTCCGGGAGCTCCTACGAGCAGTACTTC TRBJ2-7 NA TRBV29-1 NA
CASSQEGRVGYGYTF TGCGCCAGCAGCCAAGAGGGCAGGGTTGGCTATGGCTACACCTTC TRBJ1-2 NA TRBV4-1 NA
CASSTTGGETPPEQYF TGTGCCAGCAGCACGACAGGGGGCGAGACCCCCCCCGAGCAGTACTTC TRBJ2-7 NA TRBV7-9 TRBD1
CASSMGGNTEAFF TGTGCCAGTAGTATGGGGGGGAACACTGAAGCTTTCTTT TRBJ1-1 once TRBV19 NA
CASSQDRTTGATIRYGYTF TGCGCCAGCAGCCAAGATAGGACGACAGGGGCCACGATTCGCTATGGCTACACCTTC TRBJ1-2 NA TRBV4-1 TRBD1
CASSIPGQDNTEAFF TGTGCCAGCAGCATCCCGGGACAGGATAACACTGAAGCTTTCTTT TRBJ1-1 NA TRBV5-4 TRBD1
CASSRGYEQFF TGTGCCAGCAGTCGGGGTTATGAGCAGTTCTTC TRBJ2-1 NA TRBV27 NA
CASSQGDSTYEQYF TGCGCCAGCAGCCAAGGGGACAGTACCTACGAGCAGTACTTC TRBJ2-7 NA TRBV4-1 TRBD1
CASSPTGTGVFYEQYF TGTGCCAGCAGTCCTACCGGGACAGGCGTTTTCTACGAGCAGTACTTC TRBJ2-7 once TRBV28 TRBD1
CASRGLAAGQETQYF TGTGCCAGCAGGGGACTAGCGGCGGGACAAGAGACCCAGTACTTC TRBJ2-5 NA TRBV27 TRBD2
CAIRGQANTEAFF TGTGCCATCAGGGGACAGGCGAACACTGAAGCTTTCTTT TRBJ1-1 few TRBV10-3 TRBD1
CASSAAGTSGGAVDEQFF TGTGCCAGCAGCGCCGCCGGGACTAGCGGGGGGGCCGTAGATGAGCAGTTCTTC TRBJ2-1 NA TRBV5-4 TRBD2
CASSPTATNEKLFF TGTGCCAGCAGCCCGACAGCAACTAATGAAAAACTGTTTTTT TRBJ1-4 NA TRBV5-4 NA
CASSLKSAGQETQYF TGCGCCAGCAGCTTAAAATCCGCGGGGCAAGAGACCCAGTACTTC TRBJ2-5 NA TRBV5-1 NA
CASKFSHDEQFF TGTGCCAGCAAGTTTAGCCACGATGAGCAGTTCTTC TRBJ2-1 NA TRBV28 NA
CASSLGQWHNEQFF TGCGCCAGCAGCTTGGGACAGTGGCACAATGAGCAGTTCTTC TRBJ2-1 NA TRBV5-1 NA
CASSFLGPREKPYEQYF TGTGCCAGCAGCTTTCTCGGTCCCCGGGAGAAGCCCTACGAGCAGTACTTC TRBJ2-7 NA TRBV12-1 NA
CASSQGKLRDRETEAFF TGCGCCAGCAGCCAAGGGAAATTACGGGACAGGGAAACTGAAGCTTTCTTT TRBJ1-1 NA TRBV4-1 TRBD1
CASSPTPPSTGANYGYTF TGCGCCAGCAGCCCTACTCCCCCCTCGACAGGAGCTAACTATGGCTACACCTTC TRBJ1-2 NA TRBV5-1 NA
CASSQNRDVYEQYF TGTGCCAGCTCACAAAACAGGGACGTCTACGAGCAGTACTTC TRBJ2-7 few TRBV18 NA
CASSFVDRANTEAFF TGTGCCAGCAGCTTCGTGGACAGGGCGAACACTGAAGCTTTCTTT TRBJ1-1 few TRBV5-6 TRBD1
CATSSGYRLAGAHEQYF TGTGCCACCAGCAGTGGGTATCGACTAGCGGGAGCCCACGAGCAGTACTTC TRBJ2-7 NA TRBV15 TRBD2
CASRRQGRASYEQYF TGTGCCAGCAGGCGACAGGGAAGGGCCTCCTACGAGCAGTACTTC TRBJ2-7 NA TRBV6-5 TRBD1
CASSEGTGNEQYF TGTGCCAGCAGTGAAGGTACCGGGAACGAGCAGTACTTC TRBJ2-7 NA TRBV2 NA
CASSPKPSYSPDTQYF TGTGCCAGCAGCCCAAAGCCTTCTTACAGCCCAGATACGCAGTATTTT TRBJ2-3 NA TRBV7-8 NA
CASSPSTGSGANVLTF TGTGCCAGCAGTCCATCGACAGGCTCTGGGGCCAACGTCCTGACTTTC TRBJ2-6 few TRBV6-4 NA
CASSPTSGGQETQYF TGTGCCAGCTCACCAACTAGCGGGGGTCAAGAGACCCAGTACTTC TRBJ2-5 NA TRBV18 TRBD2
CASSFASYDEQFF TGCGCCAGCAGCTTCGCTAGCTATGATGAGCAGTTCTTC TRBJ2-1 NA TRBV5-1 NA
CASSPDPGQGNEKLFF TGTGCCAGCAGTCCAGACCCGGGACAGGGGAACGAAAAACTGTTTTTT TRBJ1-4 NA TRBV7-9 TRBD1
CASSLPRQGNTEAFF TGTGCCAGCAGCCTCCCTCGACAGGGCAACACTGAAGCTTTCTTT TRBJ1-1 NA TRBV7-9 TRBD1
CASSQGNQGEAFF TGTGCCAGCTCCCAGGGAAATCAGGGTGAAGCTTTCTTT TRBJ1-1 NA TRBV28 NA
CASSALLAAIGAEQFF TGTGCCAGTAGTGCTTTACTAGCGGCCATTGGGGCTGAGCAGTTCTTC TRBJ2-1 NA TRBV19 TRBD2